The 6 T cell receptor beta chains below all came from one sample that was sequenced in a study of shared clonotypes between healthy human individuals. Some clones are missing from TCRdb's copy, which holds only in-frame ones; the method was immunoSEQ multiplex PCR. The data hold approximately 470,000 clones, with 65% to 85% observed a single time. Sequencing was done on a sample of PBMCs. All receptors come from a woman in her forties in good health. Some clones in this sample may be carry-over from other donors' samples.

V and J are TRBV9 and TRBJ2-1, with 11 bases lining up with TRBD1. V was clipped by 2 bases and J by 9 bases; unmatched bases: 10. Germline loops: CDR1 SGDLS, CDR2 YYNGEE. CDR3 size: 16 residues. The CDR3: CASSVRGDRGFGEQFF. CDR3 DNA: TGTGCCAGCAGCGTCCGAGGGGACAGGGGGTTCGGTGAGCAGTTCTTC.

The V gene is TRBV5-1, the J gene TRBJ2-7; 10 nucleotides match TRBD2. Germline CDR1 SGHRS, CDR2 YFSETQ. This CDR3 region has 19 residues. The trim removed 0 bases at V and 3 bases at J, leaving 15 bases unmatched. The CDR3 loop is CASSLAASGRGSANYEQYF. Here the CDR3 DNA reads TGCGCCAGCAGCTTGGCGGCTAGCGGGAGAGGTTCGGCAAACTACGAGCAGTACTTC.

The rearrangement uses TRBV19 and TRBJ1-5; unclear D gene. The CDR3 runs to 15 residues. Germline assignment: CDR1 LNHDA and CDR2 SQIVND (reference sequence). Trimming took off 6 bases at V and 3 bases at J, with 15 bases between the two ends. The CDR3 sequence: CASSGMTANNQPQHF. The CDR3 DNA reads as TGTGCCAGTAGCGGCATGACGGCCAACAATCAGCCCCAGCATTTT.

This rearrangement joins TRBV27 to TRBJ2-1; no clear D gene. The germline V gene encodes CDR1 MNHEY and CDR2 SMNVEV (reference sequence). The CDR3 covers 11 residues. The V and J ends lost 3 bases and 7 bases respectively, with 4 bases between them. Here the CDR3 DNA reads TGTGCCAGCAGTTTTTTTAATGAGCAGTTCTTC. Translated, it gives CASSFFNEQFF.

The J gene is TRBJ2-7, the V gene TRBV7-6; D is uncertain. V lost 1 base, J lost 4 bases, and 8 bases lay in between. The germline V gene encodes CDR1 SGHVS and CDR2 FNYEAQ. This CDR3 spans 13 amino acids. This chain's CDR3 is CASSLDLGYEQYF. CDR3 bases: TGTGCCAGCAGCTTAGACCTAGGTTACGAGCAGTACTTC.

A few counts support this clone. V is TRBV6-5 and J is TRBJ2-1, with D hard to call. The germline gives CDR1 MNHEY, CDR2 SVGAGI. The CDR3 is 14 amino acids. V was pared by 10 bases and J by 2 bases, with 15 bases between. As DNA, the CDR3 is TGTGCCACCTCGCGGACCCAGCCCTACAATGAGCAGTTCTTC. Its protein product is CATSRTQPYNEQFF.